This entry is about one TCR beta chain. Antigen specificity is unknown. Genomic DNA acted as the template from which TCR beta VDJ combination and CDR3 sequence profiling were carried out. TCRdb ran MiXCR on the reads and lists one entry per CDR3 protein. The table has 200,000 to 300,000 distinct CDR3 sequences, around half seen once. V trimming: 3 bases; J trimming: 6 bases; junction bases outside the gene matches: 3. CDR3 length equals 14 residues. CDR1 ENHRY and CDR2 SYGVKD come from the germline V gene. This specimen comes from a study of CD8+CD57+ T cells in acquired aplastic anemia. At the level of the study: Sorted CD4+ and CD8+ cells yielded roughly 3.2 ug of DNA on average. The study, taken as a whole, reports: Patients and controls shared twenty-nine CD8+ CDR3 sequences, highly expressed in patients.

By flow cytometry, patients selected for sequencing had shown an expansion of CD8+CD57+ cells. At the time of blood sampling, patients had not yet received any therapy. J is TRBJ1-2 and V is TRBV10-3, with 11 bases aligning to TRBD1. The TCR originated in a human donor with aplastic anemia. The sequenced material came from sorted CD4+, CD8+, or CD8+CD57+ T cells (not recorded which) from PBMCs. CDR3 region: CAISEPGQGDGYTF. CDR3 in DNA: TGTGCCATCAGTGAACCGGGACAGGGGGATGGCTACACCTTC.